The 24 T cell receptor beta chains in this list originate from one sample, sequenced in a study of T-cell memory formation after mild COVID-19. One entry per CDR3 protein results from TCRdb running MiXCR on the 5' RACE reads. In the table there are 450,000 to 700,000 distinct CDR3 sequences, approximately 19% of which are singletons. Sequenced: PBMCs or a T cell subset sorted from them (not recorded which). The receptors here all came from an adult woman who had mild COVID-19 (a few samples of this study predate the infection). Cell type and time point are not known.

The chain links TRBV6-2 or TRBV6-3 to TRBJ1-5; a possible D gene is TRBD1 (5 bases). CDR1 MNHEY and CDR2 SVGEGT come from the germline V gene. The CDR3 covers 15 residues. Deletions cut 2 bases from V and 2 bases from J, with 10 bases between. The CDR3 spells CASSYGGLGNQPQHF. CDR3 DNA: TGTGCCAGCAGTTACGGGGGGTTGGGCAATCAGCCCCAGCATTTT.

This clonotype was picked up a small number of times. J is TRBJ2-2 and V is TRBV2; D might be TRBD1 or TRBD2, each matching 5 bases. V lost 4 bases and J 4 bases, leaving 16 bases between the germline ends. The CDR3 runs 16 residues. In germline, CDR1 is SNHLY, CDR2 FYNNEI. CDR3 region: CASSVLGVGGTGELFF. The CDR3 nucleotides read TGTGCCAGCAGTGTATTGGGGGTCGGCGGCACCGGGGAGCTGTTTTTT.

This clonotype came up a few times. V and J are TRBV4-1 and TRBJ2-1; D gene uncertain. Trimming removed 0 bases at V and 3 bases at J, with 15 bases between. CDR3 length: 17 amino acids. In germline, CDR1 is MGHRA, CDR2 YSYEKL. The CDR3 here is CASSQDRTVHDYNEQFF. The CDR3, as DNA: TGCGCCAGCAGCCAAGATCGGACGGTACACGACTACAATGAGCAGTTCTTC.

This clonotype occurred a few times. The chain has TRBV11-1 and TRBJ1-1, with TRBD1 matching over 9 bases. Looked up from germline, CDR1 is SGHAT and CDR2 is FQDESV (reference sequence). This CDR3 spans 14 amino acids. V shed 8 bases, J shed 6 bases, and the junction held 10 bases outside the gene matches. CDR3 sequence: CASSWTGERAEAFF. CDR3 DNA: TGTGCCAGCTCCTGGACAGGGGAGAGGGCTGAAGCTTTCTTT.

This clonotype was seen more than once but under ten times. This chain uses TRBV4-3 with TRBJ2-7; 8 bases align to TRBD2. The V segment lost 0 bases and the J segment 7 bases; nucleotides outside the gene matches: 8. CDR3 length: 15 residues. The V gene's germline CDR1 is LGHNA and CDR2 YSLEER. The CDR3 DNA reads as TGCGCCAGCAGCCAAGATACGGGAGGGGTTCGGGAGCAGTACTTC. This sequence encodes CASSQDTGGVREQYF.

The sample holds a few counts of this clonotype. J is TRBJ2-7 and V is TRBV7-2; 14 positions agree with TRBD2. Germline CDR1 SGHTA, CDR2 FQGNSA. The CDR3 is 22 residues long. V was clipped by 1 base and J by 4 bases; unmatched bases: 21. In DNA, the CDR3 is TGTGCCAGCAGCTTAGGCCCCTACCGGACTAGCGGGAGGACCGATGGGGTGTACGAGCAGTACTTC. Protein product: CASSLGPYRTSGRTDGVYEQYF.

This clonotype was detected a few times. The chain uses TRBV7-9 and TRBJ1-1, with a weak D call TRBD1 (5 bases). Trimming took off 3 bases at V and 11 bases at J, with 10 bases between the two ends. The germline V gene has CDR1 SEHNR and CDR2 FQNEAQ (reference sequence). This CDR3 region has 11 residues. The CDR3 bases are TGTGCCAGCAGCTTGGGGGATTTGGCTTTCTTT. It is translated as CASSLGDLAFF. The full variable domain, in which reference TRBV7-9 and TRBJ1-1 provide the parts outside the CDR3, is DTGVSQNPRHKITKRGQNVTFRCDPISEHNRLYWYRQTLGQGPEFLTYFQNEAQLEKSRLLSDRFSAERPKGSFSTLEIQRTEQGDSAMYLCASSLGDLAFFGQGTRLTVV.

The rearrangement links TRBV9 to TRBJ2-1, with 12 bases matching TRBD2. There are 16 residues in the CDR3. After removal of 3 bases from V and 10 bases from J, the junction contained 11 bases not matched to a gene. Germline CDR1 is SGDLS and CDR2 is YYNGEE. CDR3 nucleotides: TGTGCCAGCAGCGCACGTTCTAGCGGGAGGGGGGAAGAGCAGTTCTTC. Amino acid sequence: CASSARSSGRGEEQFF.

This clonotype was observed a few times. The rearrangement links TRBV28 to TRBJ2-7; D is ambiguous. This CDR3 region has 13 residues. Germline lookup yields CDR1 MDHEN and CDR2 SYDVKM. V gave up 7 bases and J gave up 2 bases, with 12 bases separating them. This chain's CDR3 is CASTRATPYEQYF. CDR3 DNA sequence: TGTGCCAGCACAAGGGCCACCCCCTACGAGCAGTACTTC.

This chain joins TRBV7-3 and TRBJ2-3; weak D call: TRBD2 (5 bases). The CDR3 has 14 amino acids. Germline V gene lookup returns CDR1 SGHTA and CDR2 FQGTGA. Trimming shortened V by 4 bases and J by 3 bases, and 11 bases separated the two germline ends. The CDR3 here is CASSSGRLTDTQYF. In DNA, the CDR3 is TGTGCCAGCAGCTCGGGGAGATTAACAGATACGCAGTATTTT.

The genes are TRBV7-2 and TRBJ2-1; 9 bases map to TRBD1. From germline, CDR1 is SGHTA and CDR2 FQGNSA. CDR3 length: 16 amino acids. The trim removed 5 bases at V and 4 bases at J, leaving 9 bases unmatched. As DNA, the CDR3 is TGTGCCAGCAGCCTACCCGGGACAGGGTTTTACAATGAGCAGTTCTTC. This sequence encodes CASSLPGTGFYNEQFF.

This clonotype has only one observation. J is TRBJ1-2 and V is TRBV2; unclear D gene. V gave up 5 bases and J gave up 5 bases, with 12 bases separating them. In germline, CDR1 is SNHLY, CDR2 FYNNEI. The CDR3 is 13 amino acids. The CDR3 bases are TGTGCCAGCAGTTCCACAGAGAATTATGGCTACACCTTC. Amino acids: CASSSTENYGYTF.

This clonotype was found many times. The genes are TRBV10-3 and TRBJ2-7; 7 bases map to TRBD2. The CDR3 spans 15 residues. The germline CDR1 and CDR2 sequences are ENHRY and SYGVKD. After removal of 3 bases from V and 3 bases from J, the junction contained 8 bases not matched to a gene. As DNA, the CDR3 is TGTGCCATCAGTGAAGCCCCCCCGGGGGGCTACGAGCAGTACTTC. Its translation: CAISEAPPGGYEQYF.

This clonotype occurred a few times. This rearrangement joins TRBV27 to TRBJ2-1; 8 bases are shared with TRBD2. With 6 bases clipped from V and 3 bases from J, the junction kept 7 bases outside the gene matches. CDR1 is MNHEY and CDR2 is SMNVEV in the germline V gene (reference sequence). The CDR3 consists of 15 residues. The CDR3 nucleotides read TGTGCCAGCAGCACCCGCGGGGGGCGCTACAATGAGCAGTTCTTC. This translates into CASSTRGGRYNEQFF.

The V call is TRBV7-2, the J call TRBJ2-2; TRBD2 might be the D (7 bases). The germline V and J ends were trimmed by 11 bases and 7 bases, with 23 bases remaining between them. The CDR3 runs 15 residues. Germline-derived CDR1 and CDR2 are SGHTA and FQGNSA. The CDR3 DNA reads TGTGCCTCCCTCCCCGGCGGGGGCGTTATCGGGGAGCTGTTTTTT. The encoded protein is CASLPGGGVIGELFF.

This clonotype has just a few counts. The V gene is TRBV9, the J gene TRBJ2-1; 8 bases line up with TRBD2. The V segment lost 0 bases and the J segment 0 bases; nucleotides outside the gene matches: 8. This CDR3 is built from 18 residues. The germline gives CDR1 SGDLS, CDR2 YYNGEE. The CDR3 coding sequence is TGTGCCAGCAGCGTAGGGGATCGGAGCGGGAGCTCCTACAATGAGCAGTTCTTC. It specifies CASSVGDRSGSSYNEQFF.

This clonotype was counted between two and nine times. The chain is built from TRBV12-3 or TRBV12-4 and TRBJ2-7; no clear D gene. V dropped 0 bases and J dropped 7 bases, with 10 bases sitting between them. The CDR3 spans 13 residues. CDR3 protein: CASSLATNGEQYF. The CDR3 DNA reads as TGTGCCAGCAGTTTAGCCACCAACGGGGAGCAGTACTTC.

This clonotype came up a few times. V and J are TRBV6-6 and TRBJ2-1; TRBD2 matches at 7 bases. The length of the CDR3 is 15 residues. V gave up 6 bases and J gave up 4 bases; unmatched junction bases: 9. Germline V gene lookup returns CDR1 MNHNY and CDR2 SVGAGI (reference sequence). This CDR3 is CASRPASGTYNEQFF. The DNA of the CDR3 is TGTGCCAGCAGGCCGGCTAGCGGAACATACAATGAGCAGTTCTTC.

The chain joins TRBV9 to TRBJ2-2; 10 bases align to TRBD2. CDR1 SGDLS and CDR2 YYNGEE come from the germline V gene. The CDR3 runs 17 residues. Germline trimming cut 2 bases from V and 6 bases from J; bases unmatched to any gene: 10. This chain's CDR3 is CASSVLAGARDAGELFF. CDR3 DNA: TGTGCCAGCAGCGTTCTAGCGGGAGCGAGGGATGCCGGGGAGCTGTTTTTT.

The CDR3, as DNA: TGTGCCAGCAGCGTTAGCGGGGACTACTACGAGCAGTACTTC. Amino acid sequence: CASSVSGDYYEQYF. The V call is TRBV9, the J call TRBJ2-7; TRBD2 aligns across 8 bases. There are 14 residues in the CDR3. In germline, CDR1 is SGDLS, CDR2 YYNGEE. V dropped 2 bases and J dropped 3; count of bases not matched to a gene: 4.

Ten or more counts support this clonotype. This chain uses TRBV7-3 with TRBJ2-5; 9 nucleotides line up with TRBD2. J gave up 1 base and V 1 base, and 7 bases lay outside the gene matches. Germline V CDR1 and CDR2: SGHTA, FQGTGA. The CDR3 consists of 17 residues. This CDR3 is CASSLRPPTSGQETQYF. CDR3 sequence (DNA): TGTGCCAGCAGCTTAAGACCCCCGACTAGCGGCCAAGAGACCCAGTACTTC.

This chain links TRBV5-1 with TRBJ2-3; TRBD2 might be the D (7 bases). This CDR3 region has 16 residues. Per the germline V gene, CDR1 is SGHRS and CDR2 is YFSETQ. Between the trimmed V and J ends, which lost 0 bases and 5 bases, there was a span of 16 bases. In DNA form, the CDR3 reads TGCGCCAGCAGCTTGGCCCTCGGGGGGCTGGGAGATACGCAGTATTTT. This gives the protein CASSLALGGLGDTQYF.

This clonotype was counted between two and nine times. The chain couples TRBV24-1 to TRBJ1-1; the D gene is possibly TRBD1 (5 bases). This CDR3 has 13 amino acids. The germline V gene encodes CDR1 KGHDR and CDR2 SFDVKD. Trimming pared 6 bases from V and 2 bases from J, leaving 9 bases between. CDR3 sequence: CATSSTVNTEAFF. Written as DNA, the CDR3 is TGTGCCACCAGTTCGACAGTTAACACTGAAGCTTTCTTT.

This clonotype was detected a few times. The chain employs TRBV6-5 and TRBJ1-4; possibly TRBD1 for D (5 bases). Trimming pared 0 bases from V and 5 bases from J, leaving 10 bases between. From germline, CDR1 is MNHEY and CDR2 SVGAGI. The CDR3 is made up of 15 amino acids. The CDR3 here is CASSYSGRPNEKLFF. Here the CDR3 DNA reads TGTGCCAGCAGTTACTCGGGACGGCCGAATGAAAAACTGTTTTTT.